Below are 30 T cell receptor beta chains sequenced from a single sample in a study of human T cells and chemical hapten exposure. MiXCR, run by TCRdb on the RACE reads, gives a single entry per CDR3 protein. In the table there are approximately 70,000 distinct CDR3 sequences, about 9.1% of which are singletons. Time point of the sample: patch test 1, 2 weeks after DPC sensitization. Treatment indicated: therapeutic diphenylcyclopropenone sensitization with weekly scalp DPC. The sample was whole blood, taken in connection with sensitization to the hapten diphenylcyclopropenone (DPC). Receptors originate from a woman aged 40 to 50 with alopecia areata. Some clones in this sample may be carry-over from other donors' samples.

The table lists this clonotype with many counts. This chain links TRBV18 with TRBJ2-3; the D is unclear. Looked up from germline, CDR1 is KGHSH and CDR2 is LQKENI. With 7 bases removed from V and 6 bases from J, the gap between germline ends came to 8 bases. This CDR3 comprises 11 residues. In nucleotides, the CDR3 is TGTGCCAGCTTGCAGGTTGATACGCAGTATTTT. Amino acids: CASLQVDTQYF.

This clonotype was counted only a few times. The rearrangement uses TRBV4-2 and TRBJ2-7; no reliable D call. V lost 0 bases, J lost 2 bases, and 11 bases lay in between. CDR1 is LGHNA and CDR2 is YNFKEQ in the germline V gene. The CDR3 length is 15 residues. This CDR3 is CASSQDKGSAYEQYF. CDR3 bases: TGTGCCAGCAGCCAAGATAAAGGCAGCGCCTACGAGCAGTACTTC.

This clonotype was detected ten times or more. The J gene is TRBJ2-7, the V gene TRBV1; TRBD2, as called in the table, went unchecked against the DNA. TRBV1 is classified as a pseudogene. The CDR3 runs to 20 residues. CDR3 nucleotide sequence: TGCACCAGCAGCCAAGATCGAACTAGCGGGGGCGCAAAGATCTCCTACGAGCAGTACTTC. Its translation is CTSSQDRTSGGAKISYEQYF.

The table lists this clonotype with many counts. This chain connects TRBV18 to TRBJ2-7; TRBD1 matches at 10 bases. V shed 3 bases, J shed 3 bases, and the junction held 5 bases outside the gene matches. CDR1 is KGHSH and CDR2 is LQKENI in the germline V gene. The CDR3 length is 15 residues. The CDR3 reads CASSPWDRGDYEQYF. The CDR3 nucleotides are TGTGCCAGCTCACCTTGGGACAGGGGCGACTACGAGCAGTACTTC. The full variable domain, completed using reference TRBV18 and TRBJ2-7, is NAGVMQNPRHLVRRRGQEARLRCSPMKGHSHVYWYRQLPEEGLKFMVYLQKENIIDESGMPKERFSAEFPKEGPSILRIQQVVRGDSAAYFCASSPWDRGDYEQYFGPGTRLTVT.

The chain links TRBV9 to TRBJ1-2; 7 bases are shared with TRBD1. V was pared by 3 bases and J by 1 base, with 9 bases of the junction left unmatched. The CDR3 is 16 amino acids. Germline V gene data show CDR1 as SGDLS and CDR2 as YYNGEE. The CDR3 is CASSGNTGEINYGYTF. The CDR3 DNA reads TGTGCCAGCAGCGGGAATACAGGGGAGATTAACTATGGCTACACCTTC. Full variable domain (remainder filled in from reference TRBV9 and TRBJ1-2): DSGVTQTPKHLITATGQRVTLRCSPRSGDLSVYWYQQSLDQGLQFLIQYYNGEERAKGNILERFSAQQFPDLHSELNLSSLELGDSALYFCASSGNTGEINYGYTFGSGTRLTVV.

This clonotype was seen a handful of times. The V gene is TRBV3-1, the J gene TRBJ2-3; D perhaps matches TRBD2 (7 bases). CDR1 is LGHDT and CDR2 is YNNKEL in the germline V gene (reference sequence). V gave up 2 bases and J gave up 5 bases, with 11 bases separating them. The CDR3 consists of 14 residues. Here the CDR3 reads CASSQRGGGDTQYF. CDR3 DNA sequence: TGTGCCAGCAGCCAAAGGGGGGGCGGAGATACGCAGTATTTT.

The table lists this clonotype with a few counts. The V gene is TRBV3-1, the J gene TRBJ2-1; D is possibly TRBD1 or TRBD2 (7 bases each). The germline V gene has CDR1 LGHDT and CDR2 YNNKEL (reference sequence). The V end lost 6 bases, the J end lost 0 bases, and 15 bases lay between the germline ends. CDR3 length: 16 residues. In DNA, the CDR3 is TGTGCCAGCAGACCCAGGGGGGGGAGCTCCTACAATGAGCAGTTCTTC. Protein product: CASRPRGGSSYNEQFF.

Turning to this clonotype: With a much larger clone just one base away, this may be a read error. The rearrangement uses TRBV11-2 and TRBJ1-1; no firm D call. CDR3 size: 15 residues. V shed 1 base and J shed 6 bases, with 15 bases lying between them. Germline V lookup: CDR1 SGHAT, CDR2 FQNNGV. The CDR3 sequence is CASSLVFVENAEAFF. The CDR3 coding sequence is TGTGCCAGCAGCTTAGTATTTGTGGAGAATGCTGAAGCTTTCTTT.

This clonotype was counted many times. The J gene is TRBJ1-2, the V gene TRBV9; D is possibly TRBD1 (6 bases). Germline V gene data show CDR1 as SGDLS and CDR2 as YYNGEE. The V gene lost 6 bases and the J gene lost 5 bases, with 14 bases spanning the gap. The CDR3 consists of 13 residues. CDR3 sequence: CASTGVLSYGYTF. DNA of the CDR3: TGTGCCAGCACAGGGGTTTTGTCGTATGGCTACACCTTC. The full variable domain, with the rest looked up from reference TRBV9 and TRBJ1-2, is DSGVTQTPKHLITATGQRVTLRCSPRSGDLSVYWYQQSLDQGLQFLIQYYNGEERAKGNILERFSAQQFPDLHSELNLSSLELGDSALYFCASTGVLSYGYTFGSGTRLTVV.

This clonotype was counted at least ten times. J is TRBJ2-3 and V is TRBV7-9, with D unclear. Germline V gene data show CDR1 as SEHNR and CDR2 as FQNEAQ (reference sequence). The V and J ends lost 3 bases and 2 bases respectively, with 9 bases between them. This CDR3 has 14 amino acids. The CDR3 is CASSFGYDTDTQYF. The CDR3 nucleotides are TGTGCCAGCAGCTTCGGCTACGACACAGATACGCAGTATTTT.

This clonotype showed up many times. The chain carries TRBV2 and TRBJ2-3; TRBD2 aligns across 10 bases. CDR3 length: 15 residues. Germline CDR1 and CDR2: SNHLY and FYNNEI. Germline trimming cut 5 bases from V and 2 bases from J; bases unmatched to any gene: 4. The CDR3 region has the DNA TGTGCCAGCAGTAGGGGACTAGCGTTCACAGATACGCAGTATTTT. Translation gives CASSRGLAFTDTQYF.

The genes are TRBV12-3 or TRBV12-4 and TRBJ1-6; no clear D. CDR3 length equals 12 residues. V was cut by 5 bases and J by 14 bases, with 13 bases left in between. CDR3 in DNA: TGTGCCAGCAGTATTAGCCAACCAGCCCTCCACTTT. Encoded protein: CASSISQPALHF.

This chain connects TRBV7-9 to TRBJ2-1; 10 nucleotides agree with TRBD2. After removal of 5 bases from V and 2 bases from J, the junction contained 6 bases not matched to a gene. This CDR3 comprises 16 residues. CDR1 and CDR2 from the germline V gene are SEHNR and FQNEAQ (reference sequence). Written as DNA, the CDR3 is TGTGCCAGCAGCACCGAAGGACTAGCGGCCTACAATGAGCAGTTCTTC. Translation: CASSTEGLAAYNEQFF.

The V and J genes are TRBV7-8 and TRBJ1-5; 9 positions agree with TRBD1. CDR3 size: 15 residues. Trimming removed 1 base from V and 6 bases from J; junction bases left unmatched: 4. The V gene's germline CDR1 is SGHVS and CDR2 FQNEAQ. CDR3 sequence: CASSLDRGPSQPQHF. CDR3 nucleotide sequence: TGTGCCAGCAGCTTAGACAGGGGGCCCAGTCAGCCCCAGCATTTT.

This clonotype was picked up many times. The CDR3 DNA sequence: TGCAGCGTTGCGGAACAGCGCAATCAGCCCCAGCATTTT. Its protein product is CSVAEQRNQPQHF. This sequence joins TRBV29-1 and TRBJ1-5; D unclear. The CDR3 runs 13 residues. V was cut by 4 bases and J by 2 bases, with 9 bases left in between. Germline V gene sequence: CDR1 SQVTM, CDR2 ANQGSEA.

This clonotype occurred many times. The chain joins TRBV2 to TRBJ2-7; D is possibly TRBD2 (6 bases). Germline CDR1 is SNHLY and CDR2 is FYNNEI. V was cut by 7 bases and J by 5 bases, with 18 bases left in between. The CDR3 has 14 residues. Written as DNA, the CDR3 is TGTGCCAGCAAGGGCGGGGCGGGGATCGACGAGCAGTACTTC. As protein: CASKGGAGIDEQYF.

This clonotype has at least ten counts. CDR3 coding DNA: TGTGCCAGCAGTTCGGGTGAAAATCAGCCCCAGCATTTT. As protein: CASSSGENQPQHF. This sequence joins TRBV7-2 and TRBJ1-5; D ambiguous. This CDR3 has 13 residues. Trimming removed 6 bases from V and 4 bases from J, with 10 bases in between. Germline V gene sequence: CDR1 SGHTA, CDR2 FQGNSA.

This clonotype was picked up many times. The chain is built from TRBV28 and TRBJ2-7; 7 bases agree with TRBD1. The CDR3 is 15 amino acids. Germline assignment: CDR1 MDHEN and CDR2 SYDVKM. Losses at the gene ends were 5 bases for V and 4 bases for J; bases not matched to a gene: 11. For the CDR3, the DNA is TGTGCCAGCAGTACCCCCACAGGGGTTGCGTACGAGCAGTACTTC. Protein product: CASSTPTGVAYEQYF. Full variable domain (remainder filled in from reference TRBV28 and TRBJ2-7): DVKVTQSSRYLVKRTGEKVFLECVQDMDHENMFWYRQDPGLGLRLIYFSYDVKMKEKGDIPEGYSVSREKKERFSLILESASTNQTSMYLCASSTPTGVAYEQYFGPGTRLTVT.

This clonotype has a handful of counts. The rearrangement joins TRBV11-2 to TRBJ1-2, with 8 positions matching TRBD1. The junction had 11 bases not matched to a gene; V was cut back by 3 bases and J by 8 bases. The germline gives CDR1 SGHAT, CDR2 FQNNGV. This CDR3 spans 15 amino acids. The CDR3 reads CASSLPTDRAGGYTF. CDR3 in DNA: TGTGCCAGCAGCTTGCCGACGGACAGGGCCGGCGGCTACACCTTC. The whole variable domain, filled in from reference TRBV11-2 and TRBJ1-2, reads EAGVAQSPRYKIIEKRQSVAFWCNPISGHATLYWYQQILGQGPKLLIQFQNNGVVDDSQLPKDRFSAERLKGVDSTLKIQPAKLEDSAVYLCASSLPTDRAGGYTFGSGTRLTVV.

CDR3 amino acids: CASRVAGGPYEQYF. The CDR3 region has the DNA TGTGCCAGCAGGGTAGCGGGGGGACCCTACGAGCAGTACTTC. This chain links TRBV7-2 with TRBJ2-7; the match to TRBD2 covers 10 bases. V gave up 6 bases and J gave up 2 bases; unmatched junction bases: 4. This CDR3 is built from 14 residues. Germline CDR1 SGHTA, CDR2 FQGNSA.

This clonotype appeared a single time. Sequence at one end of the junction differs from germline and may be a read error. The V and J genes are TRBV7-2 and TRBJ1-1, with unresolved D. Germline loops: CDR1 SGHTA, CDR2 FQGNSA. This CDR3 region has 14 residues. This CDR3 is CASSPAKVNSEAFF. CDR3 bases: TGTGCCAGCAGCCCCGCGAAGGTGAACTCTGAAGCTTTCTTT. The full variable domain, rest sourced from reference TRBV7-2 and TRBJ1-1, is GAGVSQSPSNKVTEKGKDVELRCDPISGHTALYWYRQSLGQGLEFLIYFQGNSAPDKSGLPSDRFSAERTGGSVSTLTIQRTQQEDSAVYLCASSPAKVNSEAFFGQGTRLTVV.

This clonotype was observed a handful of times. The chain joins TRBV11-2 to TRBJ2-5; 7 positions match TRBD2. Trimming cost V 5 bases and J 2 bases; bases outside gene matches: 5. The length of the CDR3 is 14 residues. Germline CDR1 is SGHAT and CDR2 is FQNNGV. CDR3 in DNA: TGTGCCAGCAGCGCTAGCGGTTCGCAAGAGACCCAGTACTTC. As protein: CASSASGSQETQYF.

In its sample, this clonotype was seen many times. Its ends do not fully match the called genes, so a read error is possible. This rearrangement joins TRBV12-3 or TRBV12-4 to TRBJ1-5; D is possibly TRBD1 (6 bases). This CDR3 has 17 residues. Written as DNA, the CDR3 is TGTGCCAGCAGTTTAGCGCAGACAGGTGGGCACAATCAGCCCCAACATTTT. The encoded protein is CASSLAQTGGHNQPQHF.

This clonotype has a count of ten or more. The J gene is TRBJ1-1, the V gene TRBV5-1, with D uncertain. CDR1 and CDR2 (germline): SGHRS, YFSETQ. Trimming took 3 bases from V and 5 from J, leaving 17 bases between them. The CDR3 totals 15 residues. CDR3 sequence reads: CASSSITGVGTEAFF. The DNA for the CDR3 is TGCGCCAGCAGCTCGATAACCGGGGTAGGAACTGAAGCTTTCTTT. The variable domain in full, completed from reference TRBV5-1 and TRBJ1-1, reads KAGVTQTPRYLIKTRGQQVTLSCSPISGHRSVSWYQQTPGQGLQFLFEYFSETQRNKGNFPGRFSGRQFSNSRSEMNVSTLELGDSALYLCASSSITGVGTEAFFGQGTRLTVV.

This clonotype has a count of ten or more. The chain joins TRBV11-2 to TRBJ1-6; D not certain. The CDR3 has 14 amino acids. Per the germline V gene, CDR1 is SGHAT and CDR2 is FQNNGV. V was cut by 0 bases and J by 9 bases, with 9 bases left in between. The CDR3 loop reads CASSLEGRISPLHF. The CDR3 DNA sequence: TGTGCCAGCAGCTTAGAAGGGAGAATTTCACCCCTCCACTTT.

In its sample, this clonotype was seen many times. J is TRBJ2-7 and V is TRBV5-5; TRBD1 matches at 8 bases. The CDR3 has 12 residues. The V segment lost 4 bases and the J segment 5 bases; nucleotides outside the gene matches: 2. Germline CDR1 and CDR2: SGHKS and YYEKEE (reference sequence). The DNA for the CDR3 is TGTGCCAGCAGCCCGGACAGGGACGAGCAGTACTTC. It is translated as CASSPDRDEQYF. The full variable domain, in which reference TRBV5-5 and TRBJ2-7 provide the parts outside the CDR3, is DAGVTQSPTHLIKTRGQQVTLRCSPISGHKSVSWYQQVLGQGPQFIFQYYEKEERGRGNFPDRFSARQFPNYSSELNVNALLLGDSALYLCASSPDRDEQYFGPGTRLTVT.

This clonotype has ten or more counts. J is TRBJ2-1 and V is TRBV7-8; 7 positions agree with TRBD1. Looked up from germline, CDR1 is SGHVS and CDR2 is FQNEAQ. The CDR3 loop spans 18 amino acids. V dropped 1 base and J dropped 1; count of bases not matched to a gene: 10. CDR3 residues: CASSLVVRGQISYNEQFF. As DNA, the CDR3 is TGTGCCAGCAGCTTAGTTGTCCGGGGACAGATTTCCTACAATGAGCAGTTCTTC.

This clonotype has a count of ten or more. This sequence joins TRBV6-5 and TRBJ1-4; tentatively, D is TRBD1 (6 bases). The V and J ends lost 6 bases and 0 bases respectively, with 14 bases between them. CDR3 length: 16 amino acids. Germline V gives CDR1 MNHEY, CDR2 SVGAGI. The CDR3 nucleotides are TGTGCCAGCAGCTTCGACAGGTTTGCAACTAATGAAAAACTGTTTTTT. This translates into CASSFDRFATNEKLFF.

As concerns this clonotype: A much larger clone lies one base from this, so it may be a read error. In nucleotides, the CDR3 is TGCAGTGCTAAAGATCCGGCGGGGTACACAGATACGCAGTATTTT. Translating it yields CSAKDPAGYTDTQYF. The genes are TRBV20-1 and TRBJ2-3; weak D call: TRBD2 (6 bases). V was cut by 4 bases and J by 2 bases, with 16 bases left in between. Germline V gives CDR1 DFQATT, CDR2 SNEGSKA (reference sequence). The CDR3 consists of 15 residues.

The CDR3 spells CASSLHKGGSTDTQYF. CDR3 in DNA: TGTGCCAGCAGCTTGCATAAAGGGGGGAGCACAGATACGCAGTATTTT. This chain joins TRBV5-5 and TRBJ2-3; D might be TRBD1 or TRBD2, each matching 6 bases. Trimming shortened V by 1 base and J by 0 bases, and 12 bases separated the two germline ends. Germline loops: CDR1 SGHKS, CDR2 YYEKEE (reference sequence). The CDR3 covers 16 residues.